This T cell receptor (beta chain) was observed in a study of T cell responses to AZD1222 COVID-19 vaccine. Study-wide results and caveats: Spike-specific TCR breadth and depth were elevated following two AZD1222 doses. The repertoires were collected only after the peak T cell response.

From germline, CDR1 is KGHSH and CDR2 LQKENI. This CDR3 spans 13 amino acids. V was trimmed by 3 bases and J by 7 bases, leaving 12 bases between them. Using immunoSEQ multiplex PCR, the repertoire was profiled, and TCRdb retains in-frame clones only, with some absent. Of 150,000 to 200,000 clones in the sample, around 88% were seen once. This clone showed up just a few times. What it binds is unknown. This rearrangement joins TRBV18 to TRBJ1-2; D perhaps matches TRBD1 (6 bases). The sequence was obtained from an adult who received the AZD1222 COVID-19 vaccine. The source was peripheral blood, collected 28 days after the second AZD1222 dose. CDR3 in amino acids: CASSPRGASGYTF. The CDR3 DNA reads as TGTGCCAGCTCACCCCGGGGGGCCTCTGGCTACACCTTC.